The sequence of this T cell receptor beta chain was determined in a study of T cell clones after liver transplantation. Only one count was recorded for this clone. Its antigen is as yet unknown. Points from the study as a whole: Post-transplant, graft-donor-reactive CD4 TCRbeta sequences in blood dropped significantly in 5 of 8 subjects.

The CDR3 runs to 14 residues. Germline V gives CDR1 MNHEY, CDR2 SMNVEV (reference sequence). V dropped 5 bases and J dropped 8; count of bases not matched to a gene: 4. Profiled with immunoSEQ multiplex PCR; TCRdb holds only in-frame clones, not every one. The table records about 21,000 clones, 90% to 95% of them present only once. The chain joins TRBV27 to TRBJ2-1; 12 bases line up with TRBD1. This sequence originates from a human patient who received a liver transplant. Part of the T cells may come from the graft donor. This specimen consisted of CD8+ T cells from blood, obtained less than 27 months after liver transplant. The CDR3: CASSMGQGAYEQFF. The CDR3 DNA reads TGTGCCAGCAGTATGGGACAGGGGGCCTATGAGCAGTTCTTC.